These 23 T cell receptor beta chains were sequenced from one sample in a study of blood T cell repertoires in COVID-19. Sequencing was performed with immunoSEQ multiplex PCR; in TCRdb, only in-frame clones are kept and a portion is missing. The sample yields 140,000 to 150,000 clones, less than 90% seen once. Sequencing was carried out using peripheral blood. The receptors derive from a human donor in a cohort sampled during active COVID-19.

The chain is built from TRBV10-3 and TRBJ1-4; D is unresolved. The CDR3 consists of 14 residues. Germline values: CDR1 ENHRY, CDR2 SYGVKD. V was cut by 5 bases and J by 4 bases, with 11 bases left in between. In DNA form, the CDR3 reads TGTGCCATCAGTTCGACAATGGGTAATGAAAAACTGTTTTTT. Protein: CAISSTMGNEKLFF.

The rearrangement uses TRBV11-2 and TRBJ1-1, with 10 bases that match TRBD1. V lost 10 bases and J lost 1; bases outside the gene matches: 15. Germline CDR1 is SGHAT and CDR2 is FQNNGV. This CDR3 is built from 17 residues. The CDR3 spells CATKDVVRTGGNTEAFF. For the CDR3, the DNA is TGTGCCACCAAAGACGTAGTTCGGACAGGGGGGAACACTGAAGCTTTCTTT.

The J gene is TRBJ2-2, the V gene TRBV3-1 (or the pseudogene TRBV3-2); unclear D gene. This CDR3 contains 17 residues. The ends were cut back, 1 base at V and 0 bases at J, with 12 bases in the middle. CDR1 and CDR2 (germline): LGHDT, YNNKEL (reference sequence). CDR3 residues: CASSQGAGGANTGELFF. CDR3 DNA sequence: TGTGCCAGCAGCCAAGGGGCTGGTGGCGCGAACACCGGGGAGCTGTTTTTT.

The V and J genes are TRBV5-1 and TRBJ1-2; 9 bases fit TRBD1. The CDR3 has 16 residues. V shed 6 bases and J 4 bases; nucleotides not matched to a gene: 13. CDR1 SGHRS and CDR2 YFSETQ come from the germline V gene. The chain's CDR3 is CASTELGTGPFYGYTF. The CDR3 bases are TGCGCCAGCACCGAATTAGGGACAGGGCCATTCTATGGCTACACCTTC.

As to this clone: One junction end does not reproduce the germline sequence, and a read error may be involved. Other DNA sequences of this sample code for an identical CDR3. The V and J genes are TRBV5-1 and TRBJ1-5, with TRBD1 as a possible D gene (6 bases). Germline lookup yields CDR1 SGHRS and CDR2 YFSETQ. This CDR3 comprises 15 residues. CDR3 amino acids: CASSLEGQIGQPQHF. CDR3 nucleotides: TGCGCCAGCAGCTTGGAAGGACAGATCGGTCAGCCTCAGCATTTT.

This chain joins TRBV19 and TRBJ1-5, with 10 positions matching TRBD1. The CDR3 has 15 amino acids. V gave up 3 bases and J gave up 5 bases; unmatched junction bases: 4. Germline loops: CDR1 LNHDA, CDR2 SQIVND (reference sequence). CDR3 nucleotides: TGTGCCAGTAGTATGGCCGGGACAGGGGATCAGCCCCAGCATTTT. Its translation is CASSMAGTGDQPQHF.

This clone was counted between two and nine times. The rearrangement links TRBV7-2 to TRBJ1-2; 9 nucleotides line up with TRBD1. The CDR3 is made up of 16 amino acids. The V segment lost 0 bases and the J segment 5 bases; nucleotides outside the gene matches: 7. Germline CDR1 reads SGHTA; CDR2 reads FQGNSA. The CDR3 sequence is CASSLAGLGTGYGYTF. In DNA form, the CDR3 reads TGTGCCAGCAGCTTAGCCGGCCTCGGGACAGGGTATGGCTACACCTTC.

The V and J genes are TRBV19 and TRBJ1-3; 11 bases line up with TRBD1. This CDR3 contains 16 residues. With 5 bases clipped from V and 8 bases from J, the junction kept 11 bases outside the gene matches. CDR1 is LNHDA and CDR2 is SQIVND in the germline V gene (reference sequence). CDR3 nucleotides: TGTGCCAGTAGTGTCGCCGGACAGGGGGCTGTATACACCATATATTTT. Its translation: CASSVAGQGAVYTIYF.

V is TRBV11-3 and J is TRBJ1-4, with no clear D. The germline CDR1 and CDR2 sequences are SGHNT and YENEEA. This CDR3 contains 12 residues. Trimming stripped 8 bases from V and 6 bases from J, with 10 bases between. The CDR3, as DNA: TGTGCCAGCGGCCTCGGGGATGAAAAACTGTTTTTT. Translation gives CASGLGDEKLFF. Full variable domain (missing parts from reference TRBV11-3 and TRBJ1-4): EAGVVQSPRYKIIEKKQPVAFWCNPISGHNTLYWYLQNLGQGPELLIRYENEEAVDDSQLPKDRFSAERLKGVDSTLKIQPAELGDSAVYLCASGLGDEKLFFGSGTQLSVL.

J is TRBJ2-3 and V is TRBV6-2 or TRBV6-3, with 11 bases that match TRBD2. From germline, CDR1 is MNHEY and CDR2 SVGEGT. V shed 6 bases, J shed 4 bases, and the junction held 3 bases outside the gene matches. This CDR3 is built from 14 residues. The CDR3 coding sequence is TGTGCCAGCAGCACGGGACTAGCGGCAGATACGCAGTATTTT. Protein product: CASSTGLAADTQYF.

This chain uses TRBV9 with TRBJ2-2, with 9 nucleotides matching TRBD1. There are 16 residues in the CDR3. CDR1 is SGDLS and CDR2 is YYNGEE in the germline V gene. The trim removed 0 bases at V and 5 bases at J, leaving 5 bases unmatched. CDR3 protein: CASSVVVQGATGELFF. The CDR3 DNA reads as TGTGCCAGCAGCGTAGTGGTACAGGGGGCTACCGGGGAGCTGTTTTTT.

This chain links TRBV15 with TRBJ1-1, with 7 positions matching TRBD1. The CDR3 consists of 16 residues. In germline, CDR1 is LNHNV, CDR2 YYDKDF (reference sequence). V shed 5 bases and J 0 bases; nucleotides not matched to a gene: 9. Here the CDR3 DNA reads TGTGCCACCAGCCTAAAAAGGGGGCTCGTGAACACTGAAGCTTTCTTT. Translating gives CATSLKRGLVNTEAFF.

V gene TRBV30 combines with J gene TRBJ2-6, with D perhaps matching TRBD2 (5 bases). Germline V gene lookup returns CDR1 GTSNPN and CDR2 SVGIG (reference sequence). With 1 base removed from V and 0 bases from J, the gap between germline ends came to 16 bases. This CDR3 spans 18 amino acids. CDR3 in DNA: TGTGCCTGGAGTGACCAAGACCGGGATCTCTCTGGGGCCAACGTCCTGACTTTC. Translating it yields CAWSDQDRDLSGANVLTF.

The chain is built from TRBV5-1 and TRBJ2-7, with TRBD1 matching 10 bases. Looked up from germline, CDR1 is SGHRS and CDR2 is YFSETQ. CDR3 length: 14 amino acids. The J segment lost 7 bases and the V segment lost 3 bases, leaving 7 bases of the junction unmatched. The CDR3 DNA sequence: TGCGCCAGCAGCTGGGGACAGGGGTCGGGGGAGCAGTACTTC. This encodes CASSWGQGSGEQYF.

This sequence joins TRBV28 and TRBJ1-5; D is perhaps TRBD1 (5 bases). Trimming removed 4 bases from V and 5 bases from J, with 12 bases in between. In germline, CDR1 is MDHEN, CDR2 SYDVKM. The CDR3 extends over 14 amino acids. The DNA of the CDR3 is TGTGCCAGCAGTTCCTCATCAGGGTATCAGCCCCAGCATTTT. It codes for CASSSSSGYQPQHF.

J is TRBJ1-2 and V is TRBV4-3; D ambiguous. The germline V gene encodes CDR1 LGHNA and CDR2 YSLEER. Trimming stripped 0 bases from V and 2 bases from J, with 10 bases between. The CDR3 is 15 residues long. The CDR3 sequence is CASSQELGANYGYTF. The CDR3 nucleotides read TGCGCCAGCAGCCAAGAGCTGGGAGCGAACTATGGCTACACCTTC.

This chain connects TRBV19 to TRBJ2-3, with TRBD2 identical over 9 bases. Per the germline V gene, CDR1 is LNHDA and CDR2 is SQIVND (reference sequence). This CDR3 has 17 residues. V lost 5 bases, J lost 5 bases, and 14 bases stayed unmatched. The CDR3: CASSPPGAGGKRDTQYF. CDR3 in DNA: TGTGCCAGTAGTCCCCCCGGAGCGGGGGGCAAAAGAGATACGCAGTATTTT.

The chain joins TRBV9 to TRBJ2-5; D possibly corresponds to TRBD1 (7 bases). This CDR3 contains 14 residues. Germline-derived CDR1 and CDR2 are SGDLS and YYNGEE. The V and J ends lost 4 bases and 2 bases respectively, with 12 bases between them. The CDR3 spells CASSQGGIQETQYF. DNA of the CDR3: TGTGCCAGCAGCCAGGGGGGCATACAAGAGACCCAGTACTTC.

This chain connects TRBV19 to TRBJ1-5; D is unresolved. CDR1 LNHDA and CDR2 SQIVND come from the germline V gene (reference sequence). V lost 3 bases, J lost 4 bases, and 10 bases lay in between. The CDR3 length is 14 residues. CDR3 DNA: TGTGCCAGTAGTATCGGTCCGGGGAATCAGCCCCAGCATTTT. Amino acids: CASSIGPGNQPQHF.

CDR3 protein: CASSPRTGANYGYTF. As DNA, the CDR3 is TGTGCCAGTAGTCCGCGGACAGGGGCTAACTATGGCTACACCTTC. This chain uses TRBV19 with TRBJ1-2; 9 bases align to TRBD1. J gave up 0 bases and V 5 bases, and 4 bases lay outside the gene matches. CDR1 and CDR2 (germline): LNHDA, SQIVND (reference sequence). The CDR3 totals 15 residues.

The V and J genes are TRBV9 and TRBJ2-7, with TRBD2 matching 8 bases. CDR3 length: 15 residues. J was trimmed by 5 bases and V by 0 bases; bases with no gene match: 7. Germline lookup yields CDR1 SGDLS and CDR2 YYNGEE. In DNA form, the CDR3 reads TGTGCCAGCAGCGTAGCTGGGACTAGTATCCACGAGCAGTACTTC. Translated, it gives CASSVAGTSIHEQYF.

The chain employs TRBV29-1 and TRBJ2-2, with D perhaps matching TRBD1 (6 bases). V lost 3 bases and J 3 bases, leaving 14 bases between the germline ends. Germline loops: CDR1 SQVTM, CDR2 ANQGSEA. This CDR3 region has 15 residues. The CDR3 loop is CSVEGRQGHTGELFF. The DNA of the CDR3 is TGCAGCGTTGAGGGCCGGCAGGGGCACACCGGGGAGCTGTTTTTT.

The chain joins TRBV29-1 to TRBJ1-2; D uncertain. The CDR3 covers 8 residues. Germline V gene sequence: CDR1 SQVTM, CDR2 ANQGSEA. The V and J ends lost 7 bases and 8 bases respectively, with 5 bases between them. CDR3 region: CSAEGYTF. The CDR3 bases are TGCAGCGCCGAGGGCTACACCTTC.